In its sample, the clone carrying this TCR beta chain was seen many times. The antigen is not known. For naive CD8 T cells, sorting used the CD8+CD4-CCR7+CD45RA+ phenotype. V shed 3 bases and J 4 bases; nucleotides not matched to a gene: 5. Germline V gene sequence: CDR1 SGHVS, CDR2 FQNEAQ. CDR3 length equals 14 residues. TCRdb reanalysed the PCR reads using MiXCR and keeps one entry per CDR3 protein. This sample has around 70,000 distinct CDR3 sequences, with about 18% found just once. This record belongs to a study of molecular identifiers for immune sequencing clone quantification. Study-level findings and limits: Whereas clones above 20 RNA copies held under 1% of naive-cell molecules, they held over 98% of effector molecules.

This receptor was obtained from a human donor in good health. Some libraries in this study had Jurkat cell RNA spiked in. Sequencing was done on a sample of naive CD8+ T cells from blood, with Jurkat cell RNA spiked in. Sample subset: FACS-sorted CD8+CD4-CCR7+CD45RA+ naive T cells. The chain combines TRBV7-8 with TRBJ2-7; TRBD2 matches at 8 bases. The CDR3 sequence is CASSFGLADYEQYF. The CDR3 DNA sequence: TGTGCCAGCAGCTTCGGACTAGCAGATTACGAGCAGTACTTC.